This note documents a single T cell receptor beta chain sequence. Looked up from germline, CDR1 is LNHDA and CDR2 is SQIVND (reference sequence). The CDR3 is made up of 12 amino acids. Trimming removed 3 bases from V and 9 bases from J, with 8 bases in between. This specimen comes from a study of T cell changes during pregnancy in multiple sclerosis. Repertoires were generated with immunoSEQ multiplex PCR, while TCRdb's copy carries only in-frame clones and drops some. The sample holds approximately 100,000 clones, 75% to 95% seen once. The sample in question was peripheral blood, obtained in the second trimester of pregnancy. The receptor comes from a female donor with multiple sclerosis, enrolled in a pregnancy study. This sequence joins TRBV19 and TRBJ2-2; D call uncertain. The CDR3 loop reads CASSIIARELFF. The CDR3 DNA reads TGTGCCAGTAGTATTATAGCAAGGGAGCTGTTTTTT. Full variable domain (outside the CDR3, taken from reference TRBV19 and TRBJ2-2): DGGITQSPKYLFRKEGQNVTLSCEQNLNHDAMYWYRQDPGQGLRLIYYSQIVNDFQKGDIAEGYSVSREKKESFPLTVTSAQKNPTAFYLCASSIIARELFFGEGSRLTVL.